This paragraph covers one TCR beta chain sequence. Antigen specificity is unknown. This record belongs to a study of memory B cells and T cells in multiple sclerosis. CDR1 is GTSNPN, CDR2 SVGIG, per germline (reference sequence). Trimming shortened V by 8 bases and J by 5 bases, and 19 bases separated the two germline ends. This CDR3 comprises 14 residues. TCRdb's copy holds only in-frame clones and misses some; the assay was immunoSEQ multiplex PCR. The sample shows 40,000 to 50,000 clones, over 75% of them seen only once. Stimulus-free culture yielded autoproliferating CFSE-dim and non-proliferating CFSE-high T cells, each sequenced separately. Pooled replicate wells came from around 5x10^7 CFSE-labeled PBMCs cultured 7 days without stimulus.

The gene calls are TRBV30 and TRBJ2-4, with D unclear. The receptor's source is a human donor with multiple sclerosis. Material: PBMCs from blood kept in culture. CDR3 loop: CAGSLWGRENIQYF. The CDR3, as DNA: TGTGCCGGTTCCCTCTGGGGAAGAGAAAACATTCAGTACTTC.